The source of this T cell receptor (beta chain) is a study of T cell changes during pregnancy in multiple sclerosis. Germline assignment: CDR1 SNHLY and CDR2 FYNNEI. The CDR3 spans 15 residues. V dropped 3 bases and J dropped 3; count of bases not matched to a gene: 2. Sequencing used immunoSEQ multiplex PCR; TCRdb keeps in-frame clones, though not all of them. The table shows around 56,000 clones, with roughly nine tenths occurring only once. The receptor comes from a female donor with multiple sclerosis, enrolled in a pregnancy study. The chain carries TRBV2 and TRBJ1-5; 10 positions agree with TRBD1. The specimen was CD4+ T cells from peripheral blood mononuclear cells, collected in the first trimester of pregnancy. CDR3 nucleotide sequence: TGTGCCAGCAGTGAGGGACAGGGGTTCAATCAGCCCCAGCATTTT. As protein: CASSEGQGFNQPQHF.